These 18 T cell receptor beta chains were sequenced from one sample in a study of blood T cells in healthy people across ages. With a J-beta primer mix and a sample-barcoded 5' primer, a second PCR ran roughly 6 to 11 cycles. TCRdb reprocessed the 5' RACE reads via MiXCR and lists one record per CDR3 protein. The repertoire holds around 700,000 distinct CDR3 sequences, with roughly 25% as singletons. These data were also reused for a study on T cells of mothers and their children.

Sequencing was carried out using blood. The receptor set was obtained from a boy between 10 and 17 years old in good health.

In this sample, this clonotype turned up a few times. This chain connects TRBV2 to TRBJ2-1; D is possibly TRBD1 or TRBD2 (5 bases each). Germline CDR1 and CDR2: SNHLY and FYNNEI. V was pared by 6 bases and J by 3 bases, with 24 bases between. The CDR3 totals 18 residues. This chain's CDR3 is CASSLDWGWGWSYNEQFF. The DNA for the CDR3 is TGTGCCAGCAGCTTAGATTGGGGGTGGGGGTGGAGCTACAATGAGCAGTTCTTC.

This clonotype is a singleton in its sample. As the CDR3 is not closed by the conserved phenylalanine or tryptophan, this likely results from a read error. The chain uses TRBV5-1 and TRBJ2-5; no firm D call. From germline, CDR1 is SGHRS and CDR2 YFSETQ. The CDR3 sequence is 12 residues long. Trimming removed 0 bases from V and 5 bases from J, with 5 bases in between. The CDR3: CASSLGLETQYY. CDR3 DNA: TGCGCCAGCAGCTTGGGTTTGGAGACCCAGTACTAC.

This clonotype was detected only a few times. The chain is built from TRBV20-1 and TRBJ2-1; 13 positions match TRBD2. CDR3 length: 16 amino acids. CDR1 DFQATT and CDR2 SNEGSKA come from the germline V gene (reference sequence). The V and J ends lost 5 bases and 4 bases, in that order; junction bases with no gene match: 8. The CDR3 region has the DNA TGCAGTGCTCGCCGGACTAGCGGGGGTATGTACAATGAGCAGTTCTTC. Translating gives CSARRTSGGMYNEQFF.

This clonotype was seen a few times. In DNA form, the CDR3 reads TGTGCCAGCAGCCTCCAGACCGACTACGAGCAGTACTTC. Its translation is CASSLQTDYEQYF. V gene TRBV14 combines with J gene TRBJ2-7, with D hard to call. The CDR3 covers 13 residues. The germline gives CDR1 SGHDN, CDR2 FVKESK. The V end lost 4 bases, the J end lost 3 bases, and 10 bases lay between the germline ends. Complete variable domain (other parts from reference TRBV14 and TRBJ2-7): EAGVTQFPSHSVIEKGQTVTLRCDPISGHDNLYWYRRVMGKEIKFLLHFVKESKQDESGMPNNRFLAERTGGTYSTLKVQPAELEDSGVYFCASSLQTDYEQYFGPGTRLTVT.

With regard to this clonotype: One junction end does not reproduce the germline sequence, and a read error may be involved. This chain links TRBV5-1 with TRBJ2-5; 8 bases align to TRBD2. Germline lookup yields CDR1 SGHRS and CDR2 YFSETQ. The CDR3 is 12 amino acids. CDR3 residues: CASSLDPGGWFF. The DNA for the CDR3 is TGCGCCAGCAGCTTGGATCCGGGGGGGTGGTTCTTC.

This rearrangement joins TRBV11-2 to TRBJ2-3; D gene unclear. The V gene's germline CDR1 is SGHAT and CDR2 FQNNGV. Deletions cut 1 base from V and 6 bases from J, with 14 bases between. The CDR3 is 15 residues long. The CDR3 DNA is TGTGCCAGCAGCTTAGGTGGCAGGATCTTCGATACGCAGTATTTT. It specifies CASSLGGRIFDTQYF.

This clonotype was picked up a small number of times. J is TRBJ1-3 and V is TRBV28; maybe TRBD1 (6 bases). This CDR3 is 15 amino acids long. V dropped 5 bases and J dropped 5 bases, with 16 bases sitting between them. The V gene's germline CDR1 is MDHEN and CDR2 SYDVKM. The DNA for the CDR3 is TGTGCCAGCAGTCTCGGACAGCCAGGAAGAAACACCATATATTTT. This translates into CASSLGQPGRNTIYF.

The chain uses TRBV7-6 and TRBJ2-5, with 8 bases identical to TRBD1. The tail of the sequence fits TRBJ2-1 better, so the J call may be wrong. The CDR3 has 15 amino acids. Germline CDR1 reads SGHVS; CDR2 reads FNYEAQ. CDR3 nucleotides: TGTGCCAGCAGCTTCGGGACAGGCCGTTTTAATGAGCAGTTCTTC. Protein sequence: CASSFGTGRFNEQFF.

In its sample, this clonotype was seen a few times. The V gene is TRBV5-1, the J gene TRBJ2-1, with 8 bases aligning to TRBD1. Trimming removed 5 bases from V and 7 bases from J; junction bases left unmatched: 5. The CDR3 consists of 13 residues. The germline gives CDR1 SGHRS, CDR2 YFSETQ. The CDR3 region is CASRPDRENEQFF. The CDR3 bases are TGCGCCAGCAGGCCGGACAGGGAAAATGAGCAGTTCTTC.

The J gene is TRBJ2-1, the V gene TRBV6-5; 8 bases fit TRBD2. V was pared by 6 bases and J by 10 bases, with 5 bases of the junction left unmatched. Germline values: CDR1 MNHEY, CDR2 SVGAGI. The CDR3 loop spans 12 amino acids. The CDR3 loop reads CASRPIAGEQFF. CDR3 in DNA: TGTGCCAGCAGACCTATAGCGGGGGAGCAGTTCTTC.

V usage is TRBV20-1 and J usage is TRBJ2-5; 12 bases map to TRBD2. The CDR3 totals 19 residues. The germline V gene has CDR1 DFQATT and CDR2 SNEGSKA (reference sequence). V dropped 5 bases and J dropped 5; count of bases not matched to a gene: 21. Here the CDR3 DNA reads TGCAGTGCTCAACCTACTAGCGGGGGGCCGGGAGGCAATCTGGAGACCCAGTACTTC. The encoded protein is CSAQPTSGGPGGNLETQYF.

This clonotype was seen only a few times. V and J are TRBV4-2 and TRBJ2-1; D gene ambiguous. Germline CDR1 and CDR2: LGHNA and YNFKEQ. The CDR3 is 16 residues long. V lost 0 bases and J lost 0, with 9 bases in between. CDR3 sequence (DNA): TGTGCCAGCAGCCAAGATCGGGCGAGCTCCTACAATGAGCAGTTCTTC. This encodes CASSQDRASSYNEQFF.

The rearrangement joins TRBV18 to TRBJ2-3; D is unresolved. The CDR3 contains 15 residues. Deletions cut 6 bases from V and 0 bases from J, with 13 bases between. The germline V gene encodes CDR1 KGHSH and CDR2 LQKENI. CDR3 sequence reads: CASSPNGISTDTQYF. Here the CDR3 DNA reads TGTGCCAGCTCCCCAAATGGGATAAGCACAGATACGCAGTATTTT.

V usage is TRBV3-1 and J usage is TRBJ2-1; D might be TRBD1 or TRBD2, each matching 5 bases. The V and J ends lost 4 bases and 0 bases respectively, with 13 bases between them. Germline V gene data show CDR1 as LGHDT and CDR2 as YNNKEL (reference sequence). This CDR3 comprises 16 residues. CDR3 DNA sequence: TGTGCCAGCAGCCGGGGGAGTTACAGCTCCTACAATGAGCAGTTCTTC. Its translation: CASSRGSYSSYNEQFF.

Remarks on this clonotype: An end of the junction does not agree with germline; a read error may underlie this. The V call is TRBV29-1, the J call TRBJ2-5; tentatively, D is TRBD2 (7 bases). Gene TRBJ2-7 matches the end of the DNA better, so the J call may be wrong. The CDR3 is 15 amino acids. Germline V gene lookup returns CDR1 SQVTM and CDR2 ANQGSEA. CDR3 in DNA: TGCAGCGTCGAAGATCGAGGGGGGGGCTCCTACGAGCAGTACTTC. As protein: CSVEDRGGGSYEQYF.

In this sample, this clonotype turned up a few times. The chain carries TRBV3-1 and TRBJ2-7; D may be TRBD1 (6 bases). The V and J ends lost 2 bases and 3 bases respectively, with 14 bases between them. This CDR3 is built from 15 residues. Germline-derived CDR1 and CDR2 are LGHDT and YNNKEL (reference sequence). For the CDR3, the DNA is TGTGCCAGCAGCCAATTGGACAGAACCCTCTACGAGCAGTACTTC. This codes for CASSQLDRTLYEQYF.

The chain carries TRBV4-1 and TRBJ1-4; no reliable D call. The better agreement between TRBJ2-2 and the DNA end casts doubt on the J call. CDR3 length: 13 amino acids. Germline V gene lookup returns CDR1 MGHRA and CDR2 YSYEKL. CDR3 sequence: CASSQVNALELFF. The CDR3 coding sequence is TGCGCCAGCAGCCAAGTAAACGCTTTGGAGCTGTTTTTT.

The rearrangement uses TRBV15 and TRBJ2-5; 7 positions match TRBD1. Losses at the gene ends were 5 bases for V and 5 bases for J; bases not matched to a gene: 8. Germline V gene sequence: CDR1 LNHNV, CDR2 YYDKDF (reference sequence). The CDR3 consists of 14 residues. The CDR3 loop is CATSDRVRMETQYF. The CDR3 nucleotides read TGTGCCACCAGCGACAGGGTACGGATGGAGACCCAGTACTTC.